This TCR beta chain was retrieved from a study of shared T cell receptors in the human thymus. TCRdb keeps only in-frame clones here, not all; method: immunoSEQ multiplex PCR. The sample lists under 450,000 clones, approximately 95% seen once, with roughly 0.02% in the top ten. Germline CDR1 and CDR2: MNHEY and SVGAGI. The CDR3 has 14 amino acids. V was shortened by 3 bases and J by 1 base, with 9 bases between the two germline ends. Sequencing was performed on thymocytes. The chain joins TRBV6-5 to TRBJ1-1, with no clear D. The TCR originated in a human donor. The CDR3 DNA reads TGTGCCAGCAGTTATATCGGGCCGAACACTGAAGCTTTCTTT. Translating it yields CASSYIGPNTEAFF.